This T cell receptor (beta chain) was captured in a study of post-analysis software for immune sequencing data. Study outcomes and limitations: Higher frequency in patients than in controls was seen for 5 or 6 TRBV segments, with TRBV5-6, TRBV5-1 and TRBV20-1 among them.

The CDR3 is made up of 16 amino acids. The germline V gene has CDR1 SGHTA and CDR2 FQGNSA. Trimming removed 1 base from V and 10 bases from J; junction bases left unmatched: 10. The TCR beta cDNA libraries carried unique molecular identifiers. From the PCR reads, TCRdb called clonotypes with MiXCR, one entry per CDR3 protein. The sample has approximately 440,000 distinct CDR3 sequences; roughly 45% are singletons. Turning to this clonotype: Its antigen is not known.

The genes are TRBV7-2 and TRBJ2-1; 10 bases match TRBD2. The sequenced sample consisted of blood. The TCR originated in a girl aged 5-17 years with multiple sclerosis. CDR3 bases: TGTGCCAGCAGCTTAGGGGCTAGCGGGAGCCCCTACGAGCAGTTCTTC. Translating it yields CASSLGASGSPYEQFF.